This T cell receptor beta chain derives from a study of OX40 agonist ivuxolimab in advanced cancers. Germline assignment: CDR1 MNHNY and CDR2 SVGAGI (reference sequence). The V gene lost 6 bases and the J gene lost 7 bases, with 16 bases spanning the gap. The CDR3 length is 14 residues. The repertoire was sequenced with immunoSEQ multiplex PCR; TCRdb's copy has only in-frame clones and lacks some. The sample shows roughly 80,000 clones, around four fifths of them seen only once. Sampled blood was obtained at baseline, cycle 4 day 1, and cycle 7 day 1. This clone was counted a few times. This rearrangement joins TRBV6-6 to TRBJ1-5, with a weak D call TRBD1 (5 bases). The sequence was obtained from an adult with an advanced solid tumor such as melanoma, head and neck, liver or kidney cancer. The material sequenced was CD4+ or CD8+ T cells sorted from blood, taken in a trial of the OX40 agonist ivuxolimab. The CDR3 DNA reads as TGTGCCAGCAGCCCCGACAGTTTCCTACAGCCCCAGCATTTT. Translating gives CASSPDSFLQPQHF.